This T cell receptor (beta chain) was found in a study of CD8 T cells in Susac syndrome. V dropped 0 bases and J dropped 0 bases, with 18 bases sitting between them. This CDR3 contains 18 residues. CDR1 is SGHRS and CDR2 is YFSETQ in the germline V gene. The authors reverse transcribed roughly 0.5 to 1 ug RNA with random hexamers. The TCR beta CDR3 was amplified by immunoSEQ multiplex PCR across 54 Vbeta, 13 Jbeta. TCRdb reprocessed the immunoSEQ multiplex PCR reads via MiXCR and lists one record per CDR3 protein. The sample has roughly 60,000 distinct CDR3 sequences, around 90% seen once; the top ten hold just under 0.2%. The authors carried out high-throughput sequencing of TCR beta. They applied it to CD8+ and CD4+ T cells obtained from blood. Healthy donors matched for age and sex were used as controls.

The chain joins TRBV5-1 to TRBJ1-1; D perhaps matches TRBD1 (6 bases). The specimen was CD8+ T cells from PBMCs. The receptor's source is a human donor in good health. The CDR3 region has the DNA TGCGCCAGCAGCTTGGGGTGGGGAGACAGGTCGATGAACACTGAAGCTTTCTTT. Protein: CASSLGWGDRSMNTEAFF. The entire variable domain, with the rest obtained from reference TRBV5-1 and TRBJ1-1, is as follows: KAGVTQTPRYLIKTRGQQVTLSCSPISGHRSVSWYQQTPGQGLQFLFEYFSETQRNKGNFPGRFSGRQFSNSRSEMNVSTLELGDSALYLCASSLGWGDRSMNTEAFFGQGTRLTVV.